Included here is one T cell receptor beta chain sequence, with context. Its specificity is not known. This sample is part of a study of CD8 T cells in Susac syndrome. Study in general: At the time of blood draw, patients with Susac syndrome were therapy-naive, receiving corticosteroids, or receiving intravenous immunoglobulin alone. General study points: Total CD8+ repertoires held more than 15 Susac-specific public clones, while CD8+ TEMRA repertoires held about five.

Looked up from germline, CDR1 is LGHNA and CDR2 is YSLEER. Unmatched junction bases numbered 10, after V lost 2 bases and J lost 5 bases. CDR3 length: 17 amino acids. Negative isolation was used for CD8+ and CD4+ T cells and FACS enrichment for TEMRA cells. A quantity of about 0.5 to 1 ug RNA underwent reverse transcription using random hexamers. It was immunoSEQ multiplex PCR that amplified TCR beta CDR3 across 54 Vbeta and 13 Jbeta. TCRdb ran MiXCR on the immunoSEQ multiplex PCR reads and lists one entry per CDR3 protein. The profile covers about 83,000 distinct CDR3 sequences, with around 96% appearing a single time and approximately 0.39% taken by the ten largest.

This clonotype was obtained from a human donor with Susac syndrome. The specimen sequenced was CD8+ T cells from PBMCs. The chain carries TRBV4-3 and TRBJ2-2; 8 bases line up with TRBD1. CDR3 residues: CASSQLGTGRSTGELFF. Here the CDR3 DNA reads TGCGCCAGCAGCCAATTGGGGACAGGAAGGAGTACCGGGGAGCTGTTTTTT.